Listed below are T cell receptor beta chains from one sample, sequenced in a study of shared clonotypes between healthy human individuals. Assay: immunoSEQ multiplex PCR; the TCRdb copy retains only in-frame clones and omits some. The repertoire holds about 2.3 million clones, with just under 95% as singletons. The sequenced sample was naive CD4+ T cells from PBMCs. The origin of the receptors is a man between 18 and 35 years old in good health. Some clones in this sample may be carry-over from other donors' samples. Both conserved end residues are part of each CDR3. The D gene is left open where the match is weak. Only some rows state a clone size, as once, few, many or a class for expanded clones.

j_gene,d_gene,v_gene,abundance,CDR3nt,CDR3aa
TRBJ2-3,.,TRBV29-1,.,TGCAGCGTTGACCTAGGCCCCATTTCGGATACGCAGTATTTT,CSVDLGPISDTQYF
TRBJ2-5,.,TRBV6-6,.,TGTGCCAGCATGAGGAAACTGGTGGCGGGCCAAGAGACCCAGTACTTC,CASMRKLVAGQETQYF
TRBJ1-2,.,TRBV28,.,TGTGCCAGCAGTTTAGGGACTTCTCCGGACTATGGCTACACCTTC,CASSLGTSPDYGYTF
TRBJ2-5,TRBD1,TRBV6-9,once,TGTGCCAGCAGTTGGGGCTTAGGGGGCTCAGGGGAGACCCAGTACTTC,CASSWGLGGSGETQYF
TRBJ2-1,TRBD2,TRBV2,.,TGTGCCAGCAGTTCTACTAGCGGGCCCTACAATGAGCAGTTCTTC,CASSSTSGPYNEQFF
TRBJ2-1,.,TRBV10-3,.,TGTGCCATCCTAGAAGGGGGAAACTACAATGAGCAGTTCTTC,CAILEGGNYNEQFF
TRBJ2-3,.,TRBV19,.,TGTGCCAGTAGTAGCACGCTCTACAGGGCAGATACGCAGTATTTT,CASSSTLYRADTQYF
TRBJ2-7,.,TRBV23-1,.,TGCGCCAGCAGACTCTTGGGCCCTCGTGAGCAGTACTTC,CASRLLGPREQYF
TRBJ2-2,.,TRBV2,.,TGTGCCAGCAGTGTACTGGCAGGGGGGTTGGTTACCGGGGAGCTGTTTTTT,CASSVLAGGLVTGELFF
TRBJ2-7,TRBD1,TRBV27,few,TGTGCCAGCAGCCCCTCCGACAGGGTATACGAGCAGTACTTC,CASSPSDRVYEQYF
TRBJ1-1,TRBD1,TRBV4-1,.,TGCGCCAGCAGCCCCTTCCCGACAGGGGGCACTGAAGCTTTCTTT,CASSPFPTGGTEAFF
TRBJ2-7,.,TRBV28,.,TGTGCCAGCAGTTCGGAGGGCCAGGGCTACGAGCAGTACTTC,CASSSEGQGYEQYF
TRBJ2-5,TRBD2,TRBV18,.,TGTGCCAGCTCACCAGGTACAAGCGGGAGCCGGGAGACCCAGTACTTC,CASSPGTSGSRETQYF
TRBJ2-1,.,TRBV28,.,TGTGCCAGCAGTTCTACTAGCTTCCTCGGATTCTTC,CASSSTSFLGFF
TRBJ2-7,TRBD2,TRBV6-5,.,TGTGCCAGCAGCCCACTAGCGGGAGTATCTGCCGAGCAGTACTTC,CASSPLAGVSAEQYF
TRBJ2-1,.,TRBV5-4,.,TGTGCCAGCAGCTTAACCAGCTCCTACAATGAGCAGTTCTTC,CASSLTSSYNEQFF
TRBJ1-3,.,TRBV28,.,TGTGCCAGCAGTTCAATATCAGACATTGGAAACACCATATATTTT,CASSSISDIGNTIYF
TRBJ2-1,.,TRBV7-3,.,TGTGCCAGCAGCTCGTCCGGCCCCGGGAATGAGCAGTTCTTC,CASSSSGPGNEQFF
TRBJ1-3,.,TRBV15,.,TGTGCCACCAGCAGAGATGCGGGAGGAGTGGGAAACACCATATATTTT,CATSRDAGGVGNTIYF
TRBJ2-1,TRBD2,TRBV27,.,TGTGCCAGCAGTTTTCTCGGCGGGAGCATTGCAAATGAGCAGTTCTTC,CASSFLGGSIANEQFF
TRBJ2-7,TRBD2,TRBV10-3,.,TGTGCCATCAGTGAGGTGACTAGCGCGCGCTACGAGCAGTACTTC,CAISEVTSARYEQYF
TRBJ1-3,TRBD1,TRBV6-1,.,TGTGCCAGCAGTGAAGCGTCGACAGGGGCCCACTCTGGAAACACCATATATTTT,CASSEASTGAHSGNTIYF
TRBJ2-2,.,TRBV11-2,.,TGTGCCAGCAGCTTATTGGGCCGGCGCAGGGAGCTGTTTTTT,CASSLLGRRRELFF
TRBJ2-7,.,TRBV15,.,TGTGCCACCAGCAGAGATTTTTACAGTACACCCTACGAGCAGTACTTC,CATSRDFYSTPYEQYF
TRBJ2-1,TRBD2,TRBV29-1,few,TGCAGCGTTGAGGCTAGCGGGCACAATGAGCAGTTCTTC,CSVEASGHNEQFF
TRBJ2-1,.,TRBV19,.,TGTGCCAGTAGGCCTCTTGCGGGGACCTACAATGAGCAGTTCTTC,CASRPLAGTYNEQFF
TRBJ2-7,TRBD2,TRBV7-9,.,TGTGCCAGCAGCCACGGCGGGACTAGCGATGCCTACGAGCAGTACTTC,CASSHGGTSDAYEQYF
TRBJ2-5,.,TRBV7-3,.,TGTGCCAGCAGCCCCGGAACAAAAGGGGAGACCCAGTACTTC,CASSPGTKGETQYF
TRBJ2-7,TRBD1,TRBV7-9,.,TGTGCCAGCAGCTTAGGGCAGGGGGTCCACGAGCAGTACTTC,CASSLGQGVHEQYF
TRBJ1-5,.,TRBV28,.,TGTGCCAGCAGCGAAGACAGAGGACGTTCGCCCCAGCATTTT,CASSEDRGRSPQHF
TRBJ2-5,.,TRBV6-1,.,TGTGCCAGCAGTGAAATGGTCGGGCTTCACGAGACCCAGTACTTC,CASSEMVGLHETQYF
TRBJ2-5,.,TRBV29-1,few,TGCAGCGTTGCACTCAGGTACCAAGAGACCCAGTACTTC,CSVALRYQETQYF
TRBJ1-1,.,TRBV7-9,few,TGTGCCAGCAGCTTAAGTGGCACAGCTTTCTTT,CASSLSGTAFF
TRBJ1-6,.,TRBV28,.,TGTGCCAGCAGTTCCGGACCGATTAATTCACCCCTCCACTTT,CASSSGPINSPLHF
TRBJ2-5,TRBD1,TRBV5-1,.,TGCGCCAGCAGCTTGGCCGGGACAGGGCTACAAGAGACCCAGTACTTC,CASSLAGTGLQETQYF
TRBJ2-7,.,TRBV5-6,once,TGTGCCAGCAGCTTGGAGCAGGGGATGTCCTACGAGCAGTACTTC,CASSLEQGMSYEQYF
TRBJ2-1,.,TRBV6-5,.,TGTGCCAGCAGTGAAGGGGGGACTCAGGCGCAGTTCTTC,CASSEGGTQAQFF
TRBJ2-7,.,TRBV29-1,.,TGCAGCGTGGGGGGGCGGGACAGTTTTTCAATCTCCTACGAGCAGTACTTC,CSVGGRDSFSISYEQYF
TRBJ1-5,TRBD1,TRBV28,.,TGTGCCAGCAGAGGGAGACAGGGGGAGAGTCAGCCCCAGCATTTT,CASRGRQGESQPQHF
TRBJ2-7,TRBD2,TRBV28,once,TGTGCCAGCAGTTCGACTAGCGGGAGGTACGAGCAGTACTTC,CASSSTSGRYEQYF
TRBJ2-1,TRBD1,TRBV5-1,.,TGCGCCAGCAGCTTGGGACAGGGGATGAATGAGCAGTTCTTC,CASSLGQGMNEQFF
TRBJ1-3,TRBD1,TRBV7-2,.,TGTGCCAGCAGATCGACAGGGGCTGGAAACACCATATATTTT,CASRSTGAGNTIYF
TRBJ2-2,.,TRBV5-1,.,TGCGCCAGCAGCTCGGGGCGGACATTGACCGGGGAGCTGTTTTTT,CASSSGRTLTGELFF
TRBJ2-7,.,TRBV2,.,TGTGCCAGCAGTGTTGGCGGCAGCCTAACCTACGAGCAGTACTTC,CASSVGGSLTYEQYF
TRBJ2-1,.,TRBV14,.,TGTGCCAGCAGCCGTGGAGCAGGCTCCTACAATGAGCAGTTCTTC,CASSRGAGSYNEQFF